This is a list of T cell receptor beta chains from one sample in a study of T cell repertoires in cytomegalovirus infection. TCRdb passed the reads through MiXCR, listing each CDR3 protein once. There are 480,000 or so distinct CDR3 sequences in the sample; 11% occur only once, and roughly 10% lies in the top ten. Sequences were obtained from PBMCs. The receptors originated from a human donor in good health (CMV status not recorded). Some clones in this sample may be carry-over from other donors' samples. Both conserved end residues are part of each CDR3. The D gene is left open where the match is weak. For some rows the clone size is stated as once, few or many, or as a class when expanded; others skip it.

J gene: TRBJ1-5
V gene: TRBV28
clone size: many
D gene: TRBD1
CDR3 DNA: TGTGCCAGCAGTTTTTGGACAGGGGGCAAGGATAGCAATCAGCCCCAGCATTTT
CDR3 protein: CASSFWTGGKDSNQPQHF

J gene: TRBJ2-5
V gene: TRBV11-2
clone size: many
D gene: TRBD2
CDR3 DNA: TGTGCCAGCAGCTTTAGGGGACTAGCGTACCAAGAGACCCAGTACTTC
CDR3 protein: CASSFRGLAYQETQYF

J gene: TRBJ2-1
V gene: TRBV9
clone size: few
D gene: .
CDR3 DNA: TGTGCCAGCAGCGTAGCTATGGAGCCCCGGAATGAGCAGTTCTTC
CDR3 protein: CASSVAMEPRNEQFF

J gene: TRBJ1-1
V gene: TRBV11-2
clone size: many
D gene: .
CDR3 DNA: TGTGCCAGCAGCTTATGGGGCGCCAGGGACATAAACACTGAAGCTTTCTTT
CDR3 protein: CASSLWGARDINTEAFF

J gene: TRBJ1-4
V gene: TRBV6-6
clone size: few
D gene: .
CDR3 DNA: TGTGCCAGCAGTTACAAGCCCTCTAATGAAAAACTGTTTTTT
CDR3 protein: CASSYKPSNEKLFF

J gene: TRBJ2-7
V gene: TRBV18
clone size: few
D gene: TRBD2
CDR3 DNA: TGTGCCAGCCAAAGGCGGGGGGCACACTACGAGCAGTACTTC
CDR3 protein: CASQRRGAHYEQYF

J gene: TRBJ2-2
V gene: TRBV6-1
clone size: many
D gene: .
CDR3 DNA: TGTGCCAGCACCCCACGGTACGCGAACACCGGGGAGCTGTTTTTT
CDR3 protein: CASTPRYANTGELFF

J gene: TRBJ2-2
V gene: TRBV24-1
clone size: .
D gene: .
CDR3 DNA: TGTGCCACCAGTGATTTGCAGGGTATGACCACCGGGGAGCTGTTTTTT
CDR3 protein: CATSDLQGMTTGELFF

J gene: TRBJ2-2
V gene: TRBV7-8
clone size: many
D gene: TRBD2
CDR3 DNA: TGTGCCAGCAGCTTAGGCCTAGCGGGGGTTACCGGGGAGCTGTTTTTT
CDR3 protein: CASSLGLAGVTGELFF

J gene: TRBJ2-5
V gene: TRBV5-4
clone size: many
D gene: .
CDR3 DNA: TGTGCCAGCAGGCCACAGCAAGAAGAGACCCAGTACTTC
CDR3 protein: CASRPQQEETQYF

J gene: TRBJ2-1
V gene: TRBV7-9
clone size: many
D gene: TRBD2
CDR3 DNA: TGTGCCAGCAGCTTAAGGACTAGCGGGGGGGCCAAGTTCTTC
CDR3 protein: CASSLRTSGGAKFF

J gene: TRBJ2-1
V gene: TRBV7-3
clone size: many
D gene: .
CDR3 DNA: TGTGCCAGCAGCCCTAGGGGTCAGTGGGATGAGCAGTTCTTC
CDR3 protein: CASSPRGQWDEQFF

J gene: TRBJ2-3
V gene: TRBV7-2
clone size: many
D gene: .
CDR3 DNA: TGTGCCAGCAGCTTAGATCCTGGAAACACAGATACGCAGTATTTT
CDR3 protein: CASSLDPGNTDTQYF

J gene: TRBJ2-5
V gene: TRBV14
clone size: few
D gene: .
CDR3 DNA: TGTGCCAGCAGCCATGATGACCCTCGGGAGACCCAGTACTTC
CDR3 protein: CASSHDDPRETQYF

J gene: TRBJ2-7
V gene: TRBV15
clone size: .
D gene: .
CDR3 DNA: TGTGCCACCAGCAGAGATTTTGGCGCCTACGAGCAGTACTTC
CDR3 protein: CATSRDFGAYEQYF

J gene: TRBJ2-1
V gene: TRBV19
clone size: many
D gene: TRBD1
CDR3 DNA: TGTGCCAGTAGTAAACAGGGGGCGGCCTACAATGAGCAGTTCTTC
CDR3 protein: CASSKQGAAYNEQFF

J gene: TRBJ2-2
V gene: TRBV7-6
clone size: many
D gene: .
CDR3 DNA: TGTGCCAGCAGCCCTCGATCGAACACCGGGGAGCTGTTTTTT
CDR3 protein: CASSPRSNTGELFF

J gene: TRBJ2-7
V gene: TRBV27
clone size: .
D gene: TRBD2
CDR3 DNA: TGTGCCAGCAGTTTGAGCGGGGGGACCTACGAGCAGTACTTC
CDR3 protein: CASSLSGGTYEQYF

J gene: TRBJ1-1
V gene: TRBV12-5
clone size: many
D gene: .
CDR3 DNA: TGTGCTAGTGGTTTGGTACCTGGTGAAGCTTTCTTT
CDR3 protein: CASGLVPGEAFF

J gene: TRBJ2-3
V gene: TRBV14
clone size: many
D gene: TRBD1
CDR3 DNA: TGTGCCAGCAGCCACCTGGGGACAGGGGGTACAGATACGCAGTATTTT
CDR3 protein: CASSHLGTGGTDTQYF

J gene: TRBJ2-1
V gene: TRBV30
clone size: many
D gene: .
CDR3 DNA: TGTGCCTGGAGCCCCGGGAGCTCCTACAATGAGCAGTTCTTC
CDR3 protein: CAWSPGSSYNEQFF

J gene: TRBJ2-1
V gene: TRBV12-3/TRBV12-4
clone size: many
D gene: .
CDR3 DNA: TGTGCCAGCAGGGAGGGTTTCTTCCCGGACAATGAGCAGTTCTTC
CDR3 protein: CASREGFFPDNEQFF

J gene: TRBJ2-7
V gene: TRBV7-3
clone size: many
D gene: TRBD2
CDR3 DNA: TGTGCCAGCAGCTTCGGAGCGGGGGGGGCCTACGAGCAGTACTTC
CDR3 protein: CASSFGAGGAYEQYF

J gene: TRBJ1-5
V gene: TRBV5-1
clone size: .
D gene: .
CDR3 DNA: TGCGCCAGCGGGGTTCGACCTAGCAATCAGCCCCAGCATTTT
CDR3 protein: CASGVRPSNQPQHF

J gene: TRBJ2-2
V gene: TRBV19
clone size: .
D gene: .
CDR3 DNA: TGTGCCAGTATGTTGGCAGGCATAAACACCGGGGAGCTGTTTTTT
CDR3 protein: CASMLAGINTGELFF

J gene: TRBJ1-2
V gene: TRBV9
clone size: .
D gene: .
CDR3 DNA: TGTGCCAGCAGCGCGGGCAGGAACCACCTTGGCTACACCTTC
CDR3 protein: CASSAGRNHLGYTF

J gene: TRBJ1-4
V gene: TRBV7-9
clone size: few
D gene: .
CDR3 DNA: TGTGCCAGCAGCTTTGGAGGCTATGCAACTAATGAAAAACTGTTTTTT
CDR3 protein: CASSFGGYATNEKLFF

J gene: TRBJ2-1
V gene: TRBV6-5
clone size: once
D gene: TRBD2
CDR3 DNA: TGTGCCAGCAGGTTAAGCGGGGGGGCCCGGAATGAGCAGTTCTTC
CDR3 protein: CASRLSGGARNEQFF

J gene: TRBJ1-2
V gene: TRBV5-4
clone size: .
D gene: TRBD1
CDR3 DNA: TGTGCCAGCAGGTCCGGCGACAGGGGCCTTAACTATGGCTACACCTTC
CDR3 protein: CASRSGDRGLNYGYTF

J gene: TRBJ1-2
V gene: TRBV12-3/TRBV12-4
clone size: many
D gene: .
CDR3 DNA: TGTGCCAGCAGTCCCCGTAACACCCTCGGAAAGGGCTACACCTTC
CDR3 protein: CASSPRNTLGKGYTF

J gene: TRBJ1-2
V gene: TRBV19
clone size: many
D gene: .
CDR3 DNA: TGTGCCAGTAGAGATGGGCAGCACTATGGCTACACCTTC
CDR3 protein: CASRDGQHYGYTF

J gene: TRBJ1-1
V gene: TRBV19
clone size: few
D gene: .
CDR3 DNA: TGTGCCAGTAGTATAGGGCACAGCATGAACACTGAAGCTTTCTTT
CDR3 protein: CASSIGHSMNTEAFF

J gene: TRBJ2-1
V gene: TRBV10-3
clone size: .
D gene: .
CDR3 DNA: TGTGCCATCAAGGGGACATCTGGCGGGCAGAGCTCCTACAATGAGCAGTTCTTC
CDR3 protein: CAIKGTSGGQSSYNEQFF

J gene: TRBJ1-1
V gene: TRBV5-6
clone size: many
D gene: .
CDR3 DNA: TGTGCCAGCAGCTTTGCTGATGGGGCTGAAGCTTTCTTT
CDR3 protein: CASSFADGAEAFF

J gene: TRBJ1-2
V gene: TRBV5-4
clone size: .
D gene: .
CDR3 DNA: TGTGCCAGCAGCTTGAGGTCGCTGTTGCGTGGCTACACCTTC
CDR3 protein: CASSLRSLLRGYTF

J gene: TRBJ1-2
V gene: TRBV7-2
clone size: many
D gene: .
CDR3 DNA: TGTGCCAGCAGCTCCCCGGGAACTAACTATGGCTACACCTTC
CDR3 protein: CASSSPGTNYGYTF

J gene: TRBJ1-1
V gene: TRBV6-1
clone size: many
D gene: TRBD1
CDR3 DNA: TGTGCCAGCAGTGTTACGACAGGGCAGAACACTGAAGCTTTCTTT
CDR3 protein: CASSVTTGQNTEAFF

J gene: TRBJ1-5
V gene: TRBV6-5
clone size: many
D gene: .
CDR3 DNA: TGTGCCAGCAGAACTGGAACAGGCCAGCCCCAGCATTTT
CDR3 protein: CASRTGTGQPQHF

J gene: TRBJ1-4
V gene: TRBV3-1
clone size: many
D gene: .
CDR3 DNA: TGTGCCAGCAGCCTCGCAGGACACAAGGAAAAACTGTTTTTT
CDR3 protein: CASSLAGHKEKLFF

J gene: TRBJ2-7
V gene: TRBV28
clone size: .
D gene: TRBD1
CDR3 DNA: TGTGCCAGCAGTCCCGGGACAGGGGCCCCCTACGAGCAGTACTTC
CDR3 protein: CASSPGTGAPYEQYF

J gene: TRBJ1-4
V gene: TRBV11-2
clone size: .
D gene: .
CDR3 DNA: TGTGCCAGCAGCTCCCTCGGGACTGAAGAAAAACTGTTTTTT
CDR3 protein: CASSSLGTEEKLFF

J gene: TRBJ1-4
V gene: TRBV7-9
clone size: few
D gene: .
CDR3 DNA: TGTGCCAGCAGCTTACAGGGGACTAGTGAAAAACTGTTTTTT
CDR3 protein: CASSLQGTSEKLFF

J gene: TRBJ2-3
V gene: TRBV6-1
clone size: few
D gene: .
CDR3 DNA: TGTGCCAGCGTACAAAGTTACGGGGATCATACGCAGTATTTT
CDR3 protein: CASVQSYGDHTQYF

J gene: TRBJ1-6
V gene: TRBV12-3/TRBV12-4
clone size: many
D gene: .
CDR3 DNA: TGTGCCAGCAGCTTCGGGGGGGTCGGGTCACCCCTCCACTTT
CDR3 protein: CASSFGGVGSPLHF

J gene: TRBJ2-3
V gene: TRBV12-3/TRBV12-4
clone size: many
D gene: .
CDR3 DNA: TGTGCCAGCAGTTTATACGGGGGGCAAGATACGCAGTATTTT
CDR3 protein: CASSLYGGQDTQYF

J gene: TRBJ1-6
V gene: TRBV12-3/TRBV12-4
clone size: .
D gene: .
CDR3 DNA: TGTGCCAGCAGTCTGATTTGGGGTGGTTCACCCCTCCACTTT
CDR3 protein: CASSLIWGGSPLHF

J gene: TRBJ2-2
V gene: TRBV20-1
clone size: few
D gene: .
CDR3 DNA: TGCAGTGCTTTGAACACCGGGGAGCTGTTTTTT
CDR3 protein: CSALNTGELFF

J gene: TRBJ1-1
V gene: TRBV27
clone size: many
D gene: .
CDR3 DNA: TGTGCCAGCAGTTTATTGAGTAACACTGAAGCTTTCTTT
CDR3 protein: CASSLLSNTEAFF

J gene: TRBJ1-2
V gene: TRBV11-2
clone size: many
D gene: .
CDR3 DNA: TGTGCCAGCCGGAGGGGTGTCTATGGCTACACCTTC
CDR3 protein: CASRRGVYGYTF

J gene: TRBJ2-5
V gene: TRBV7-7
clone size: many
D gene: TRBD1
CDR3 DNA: TGTGCTAGCAGCTTAAGGACAGGGAGACTCGAGACCCAGTACTTC
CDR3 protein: CASSLRTGRLETQYF

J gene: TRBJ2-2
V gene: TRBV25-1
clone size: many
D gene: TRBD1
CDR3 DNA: TGTGCCAGCAGTGAATGGGGACAGGGGGCAGTGAACACCGGGGAGCTGTTTTTT
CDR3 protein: CASSEWGQGAVNTGELFF

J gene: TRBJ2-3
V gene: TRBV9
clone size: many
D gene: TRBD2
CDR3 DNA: TGTGCCAGCAAGCGGGGGACTAGCACAGATACGCAGTATTTT
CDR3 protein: CASKRGTSTDTQYF

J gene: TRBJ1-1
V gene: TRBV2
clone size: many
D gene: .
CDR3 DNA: TGTGCCAGCAATACAGGAAATTGGGCTGAAGCTTTCTTT
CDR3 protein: CASNTGNWAEAFF